The rows below give T cell receptor beta chains drawn from one sample of a study of cytomegalovirus exposure and HLA in healthy donors. Some clones are missing from TCRdb's copy, which holds only in-frame ones; the method was immunoSEQ multiplex PCR. Its listing shows 150,000 to 200,000 clones. The sample comprised PBMCs. The receptors were sampled from a man younger than 45 in good health and CMV-seronegative. CDR3s include the opening cysteine and the closing phenylalanine or tryptophan. The D gene is left open where the match is weak.

>-|TRBJ2-1|TRBV4-1
CASSQGSEFNEQFF
TGCGCCAGCAGCCAAGGGAGTGAGTTCAATGAGCAGTTCTTC
>TRBD2|TRBJ2-3|TRBV7-8
CASSPPLREGLNTQYF
TGTGCCAGCAGTCCTCCTCTACGGGAGGGCCTAAATACGCAGTATTTT
>-|TRBJ1-5|TRBV5-1
CASSLTPSNQPQHF
TGCGCCAGCAGCTTGACACCGAGCAATCAGCCCCAGCATTTT
>-|TRBJ2-1|TRBV19
CASSTLGNEQFF
TGTGCCAGTAGTACGCTAGGAAATGAGCAGTTCTTC
>TRBD2|TRBJ2-7|TRBV5-1
CASSSLAGGDEQYF
TGCGCCAGCAGCTCATTAGCGGGAGGAGACGAGCAGTACTTC
>-|TRBJ1-5|TRBV19
CASTYRADQPQHF
TGTGCCAGTACCTACAGGGCTGATCAGCCCCAGCATTTT
>TRBD2|TRBJ2-1|TRBV10-3
CATGTGLAGINEQFF
TGTGCCACCGGGACGGGACTAGCGGGAATCAATGAGCAGTTCTTC
>-|TRBJ2-3|TRBV4-1
CASSLAGGDTQYF
TGCGCCAGCAGCCTAGCAGGGGGGGATACGCAGTATTTT
>-|TRBJ1-6|TRBV6-1
CASKRPGESPLHF
TGTGCCAGCAAGCGGCCAGGAGAGTCACCCCTCCACTTT
>-|TRBJ2-2|TRBV29-1
CSVDDRNTGELFF
TGCAGCGTTGACGACAGGAACACCGGGGAGCTGTTTTTT
>-|TRBJ1-1|TRBV6-1
CASSEARDTEAFF
TGTGCCAGCAGTGAAGCGCGGGACACTGAAGCTTTCTTT
>-|TRBJ1-4|TRBV18
CASSPYGGEWEKLFF
TGTGCCAGCTCGCCTTACGGAGGGGAATGGGAAAAACTGTTTTTT
>-|TRBJ1-2|TRBV5-6
CASSLAGQGGHYGYTF
TGTGCCAGCAGCTTGGCCGGACAAGGAGGGCACTATGGCTACACCTTC
>-|TRBJ2-5|TRBV5-1
CASSLVAVQETQYF
TGCGCCAGCAGCTTGGTTGCAGTCCAAGAGACCCAGTACTTC
>-|TRBJ2-1|TRBV6-1
CASRLIPRGEQFF
TGTGCCAGCAGACTTATCCCCAGGGGTGAGCAGTTCTTC
>-|TRBJ2-7|TRBV5-1
CASSWRRGRDEQYF
TGCGCCAGCAGCTGGAGGAGGGGGCGGGACGAGCAGTACTTC
>TRBD1|TRBJ1-4|TRBV25-1
CASSTRQGTEKLFF
TGTGCCAGCAGTACACGACAGGGAACCGAAAAACTGTTTTTT
>-|TRBJ1-1|TRBV27
CASSLRGNTEAFF
TGTGCCAGCAGTTTAAGGGGGAACACTGAAGCTTTCTTT
>TRBD2|TRBJ2-7|TRBV27
CASSTSGSFDEQYF
TGTGCCAGCAGTACAAGCGGGAGTTTCGACGAGCAGTACTTC
>-|TRBJ1-4|TRBV2
CASRTGSQHEKLFF
TGTGCCAGCAGGACCGGGTCCCAGCATGAAAAACTGTTTTTT
>TRBD2|TRBJ2-1|TRBV5-4
CASSRLAFALEGEQFF
TGTGCCAGCAGCCGACTAGCTTTTGCCCTAGAGGGTGAGCAGTTCTTC
>TRBD1|TRBJ1-3|TRBV18
CASSPTAGGGNTIYF
TGCGCCAGCTCACCGACGGCAGGGGGTGGAAACACCATATATTTT
>-|TRBJ1-2|TRBV2
CASSEGQSDGYTF
TGTGCCAGCAGTGAAGGACAGTCGGATGGCTACACCTTC
>TRBD2|TRBJ2-5|TRBV2
CASMGRGGITDQETQYF
TGTGCCAGCATGGGGAGGGGTGGGATTACAGATCAAGAGACCCAGTACTTC
>TRBD2|TRBJ2-1|TRBV6-4
CASSGLAGEVNEQFF
TGTGCCAGCAGTGGACTAGCGGGAGAGGTTAATGAGCAGTTCTTC
>-|TRBJ1-1|TRBV18
CASSPPLDFHTEAFF
TGTGCCAGCTCACCACCGTTGGACTTTCACACTGAAGCTTTCTTT
>-|TRBJ1-1|TRBV11-3
CASSSGRTGTEAFF
TGTGCCAGCAGCAGCGGACGGACGGGGACTGAAGCTTTCTTT
>TRBD1|TRBJ1-5|TRBV15
CATSSGQGRNQPQHF
TGTGCCACCAGTTCCGGACAGGGAAGAAATCAGCCCCAGCATTTT
>TRBD2|TRBJ2-1|TRBV6-4
CASSIGNSGNNEQFF
TGTGCCAGCAGTATAGGTAATAGCGGGAACAATGAGCAGTTCTTC
>-|TRBJ2-5|TRBV5-5
CASSLLSWSETQYF
TGTGCCAGCAGCTTGCTCTCGTGGAGCGAGACCCAGTACTTC
>TRBD2|TRBJ2-3|TRBV5-1
CASSRQGLAVLERGTDTQYF
TGCGCCAGCAGTCGACAGGGACTAGCGGTTTTAGAGCGAGGCACAGATACGCAGTATTTT
>-|TRBJ1-1|TRBV15
CATSRDSTVTEAFF
TGTGCCACCAGCAGAGATTCGACAGTCACTGAAGCTTTCTTT
>-|TRBJ2-5|TRBV11-3
CASSLSLGGRNQETQYF
TGTGCCAGCAGCTTATCTTTAGGGGGAAGAAATCAAGAGACCCAGTACTTC
>TRBD2|TRBJ2-7|TRBV5-6
CASSLGGTSVAYEQYF
TGTGCCAGCAGCTTGGGAGGGACTAGCGTCGCCTACGAGCAGTACTTC
>-|TRBJ2-7|TRBV18
CASSPEGYEQYF
TGTGCCAGCTCACCGGAGGGATACGAGCAGTACTTC
>-|TRBJ2-6|TRBV5-1
CASSFDTGFVTGANVLTF
TGCGCCAGCAGCTTCGACACAGGGTTCGTTACAGGGGCCAACGTCCTGACTTTC
>TRBD2|TRBJ2-1|TRBV27
CASSTSGGMGPYNEQFF
TGTGCCAGCAGTACATCGGGGGGAATGGGACCATACAATGAGCAGTTCTTC
>-|TRBJ2-6|TRBV6-4
CASSDSPQGSSGANVLTF
TGTGCCAGCAGTGACTCGCCCCAGGGTTCCTCTGGGGCCAACGTCCTGACTTTC
>TRBD1|TRBJ2-2|TRBV10-1
CASEDRGTGELFF
TGCGCCAGCGAAGACAGGGGAACCGGGGAGCTGTTTTTT
>TRBD1|TRBJ1-1|TRBV4-2
CASSGGQGNTEAFF
TGTGCCAGCAGCGGGGGACAGGGGAACACTGAAGCTTTCTTT
>-|TRBJ2-3|TRBV7-2
CASSLLWRSTDTQYF
TGTGCCAGCAGCTTACTCTGGCGGAGCACAGATACGCAGTATTTT
>-|TRBJ2-5|TRBV4-1
CASSHGSFNGGRETQYF
TGCGCCAGCAGCCATGGATCTTTTAATGGGGGGAGGGAGACCCAGTACTTC
>-|TRBJ2-2|TRBV5-4
CASDTGGHGGELFF
TGTGCCAGCGATACTGGGGGACATGGGGGGGAGCTGTTTTTT
>-|TRBJ1-4|TRBV27
CASRPGEVANEKLFF
TGTGCCAGCAGGCCGGGAGAGGTGGCTAATGAAAAACTGTTTTTT
>-|TRBJ2-2|TRBV9
CASSVRQGGTGELFF
TGTGCCAGCAGCGTACGACAGGGAGGTACCGGGGAGCTGTTTTTT
>TRBD2|TRBJ2-3|TRBV7-2
CASSFLGGGPDTQYF
TGTGCCAGCAGCTTCCTAGGCGGGGGACCAGATACGCAGTATTTT
>-|TRBJ2-7|TRBV5-4
CASSLVPGPRTMDEQYF
TGTGCCAGCAGCTTAGTCCCCGGACCCCGGACTATGGACGAGCAGTACTTC
>-|TRBJ1-1|TRBV27
CASSLQGTDTEAFF
TGTGCCAGCAGTTTACAGGGGACGGACACTGAAGCTTTCTTT
>TRBD2|TRBJ2-5|TRBV18
CASSYGLAGETQYF
TGTGCCAGCTCATATGGACTAGCTGGAGAGACCCAGTACTTC
>TRBD1|TRBJ1-1|TRBV5-1
CASEIGGAGTEAFF
TGCGCCAGCGAAATAGGGGGCGCCGGCACTGAAGCTTTCTTT
>TRBD2|TRBJ2-7|TRBV7-9
CASSLSAGGSGVQDF
TGTGCCAGCAGCTTATCAGCGGGAGGCTCCGGGGTTCAGGACTTC
>-|TRBJ2-6|TRBV13
CASSLGLGANVLTF
TGTGCCAGCAGCTTAGGCCTTGGGGCCAACGTCCTGACTTTC
>TRBD2|TRBJ2-2|TRBV2
CASQGTSGSETGELFF
TGTGCCAGCCAGGGGACTAGCGGGAGCGAGACCGGGGAGCTGTTTTTT